The clone carrying this T cell receptor beta chain was counted only a few times. RNA extraction gave at least 5.5 micrograms of total RNA per sample. The sample comes from a study of blood T cells in healthy people across ages. The authors ran a second PCR of about 6 to 11 cycles using a sample-barcoded 5' primer and a J-beta primer mix. TCRdb reprocessed the 5' RACE reads via MiXCR and lists one record per CDR3 protein. The data contain hundreds of thousands of distinct CDR3 sequences, about 43% of them singletons. Sequencing input: blood. This sequence was found in a man older than 75 in good health.

CDR3 sequence: CSAQGQGARLTGYTF. DNA for the CDR3: TGCAGTGCTCAGGGACAGGGGGCGCGGTTAACTGGCTACACCTTC. The chain combines TRBV20-1 with TRBJ1-2; 12 bases fit TRBD1. V lost 5 bases, J lost 7 bases, and 11 bases stayed unmatched. CDR1 and CDR2 from the germline V gene are DFQATT and SNEGSKA (reference sequence). The CDR3 extends over 15 amino acids.